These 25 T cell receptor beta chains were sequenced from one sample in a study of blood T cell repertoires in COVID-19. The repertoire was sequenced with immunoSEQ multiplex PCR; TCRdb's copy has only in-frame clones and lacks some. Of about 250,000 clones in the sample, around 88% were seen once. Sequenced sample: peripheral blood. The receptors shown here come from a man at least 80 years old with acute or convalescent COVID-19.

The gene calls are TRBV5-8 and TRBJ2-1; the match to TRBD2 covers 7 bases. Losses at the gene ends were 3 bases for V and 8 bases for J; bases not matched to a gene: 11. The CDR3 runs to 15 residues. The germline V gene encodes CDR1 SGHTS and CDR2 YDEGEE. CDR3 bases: TGTGCCAGCAGCTCAGGACTAGTTTTGGACGATGAGCAGTTCTTC. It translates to CASSSGLVLDDEQFF.

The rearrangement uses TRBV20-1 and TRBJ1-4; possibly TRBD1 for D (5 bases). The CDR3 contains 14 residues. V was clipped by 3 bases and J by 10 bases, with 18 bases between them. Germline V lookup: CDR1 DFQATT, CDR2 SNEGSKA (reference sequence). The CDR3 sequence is CSASGGGSRAKLFF. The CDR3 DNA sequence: TGCAGTGCTAGTGGGGGGGGGTCTAGGGCAAAACTGTTTTTT.

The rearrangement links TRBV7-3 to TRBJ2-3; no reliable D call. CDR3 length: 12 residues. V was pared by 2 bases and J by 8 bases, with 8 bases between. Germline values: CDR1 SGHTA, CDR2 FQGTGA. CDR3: CASSLSPGTQYF. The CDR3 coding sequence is TGTGCCAGCAGCTTATCACCCGGTACGCAGTATTTT. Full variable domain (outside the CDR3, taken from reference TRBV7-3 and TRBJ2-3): GAGVSQTPSNKVTEKGKYVELRCDPISGHTALYWYRQSLGQGPEFLIYFQGTGAADDSGLPNDRFFAVRPEGSVSTLKIQRTERGDSAVYLCASSLSPGTQYFGPGTRLTVL.

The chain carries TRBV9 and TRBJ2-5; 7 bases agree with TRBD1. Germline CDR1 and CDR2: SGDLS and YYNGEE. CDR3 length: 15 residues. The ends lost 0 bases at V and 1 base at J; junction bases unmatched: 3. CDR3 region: CASSVDRGLQETQYF. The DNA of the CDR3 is TGTGCCAGCAGCGTAGACAGGGGTCTCCAAGAGACCCAGTACTTC.

CDR3 in DNA: TGTGCCAGCAGCAGGGGGACAGGTAGCTCCTACGAGCAGTACTTC. Translating gives CASSRGTGSSYEQYF. The V gene is TRBV5-4, the J gene TRBJ2-7; TRBD1 matches at 8 bases. This CDR3 is 15 amino acids long. Germline V gene data show CDR1 as SGHNT and CDR2 as YYREEE (reference sequence). Trimming removed 4 bases from V and 0 bases from J; junction bases left unmatched: 6.

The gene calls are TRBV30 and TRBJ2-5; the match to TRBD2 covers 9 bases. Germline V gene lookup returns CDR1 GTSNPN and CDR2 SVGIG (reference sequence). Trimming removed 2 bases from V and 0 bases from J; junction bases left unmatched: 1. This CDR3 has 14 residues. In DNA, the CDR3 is TGTGCCTGGAGTTTAGCGGGAGACCAAGAGACCCAGTACTTC. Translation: CAWSLAGDQETQYF.

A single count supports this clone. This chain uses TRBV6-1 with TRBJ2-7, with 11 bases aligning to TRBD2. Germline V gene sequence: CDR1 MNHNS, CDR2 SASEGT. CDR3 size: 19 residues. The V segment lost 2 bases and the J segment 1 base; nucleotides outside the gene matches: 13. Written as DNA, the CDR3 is TGTGCCAGCAGTGAACGGGAGGGACTAGCGGAATACCCGTCCTACGAGCAGTACTTC. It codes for CASSEREGLAEYPSYEQYF.

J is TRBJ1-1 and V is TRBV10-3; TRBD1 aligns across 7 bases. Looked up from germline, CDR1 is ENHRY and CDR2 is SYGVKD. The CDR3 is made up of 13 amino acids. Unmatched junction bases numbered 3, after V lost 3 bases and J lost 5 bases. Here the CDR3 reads CAISETTGTEAFF. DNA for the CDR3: TGTGCCATCAGTGAAACGACAGGGACTGAAGCTTTCTTT.

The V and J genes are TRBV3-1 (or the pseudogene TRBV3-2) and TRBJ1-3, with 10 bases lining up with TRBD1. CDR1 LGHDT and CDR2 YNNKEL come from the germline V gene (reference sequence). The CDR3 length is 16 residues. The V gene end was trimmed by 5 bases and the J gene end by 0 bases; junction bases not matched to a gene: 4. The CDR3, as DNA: TGTGCCAGCAGCTACCGGACAGGGGGCTCTGGAAACACCATATATTTT. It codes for CASSYRTGGSGNTIYF.

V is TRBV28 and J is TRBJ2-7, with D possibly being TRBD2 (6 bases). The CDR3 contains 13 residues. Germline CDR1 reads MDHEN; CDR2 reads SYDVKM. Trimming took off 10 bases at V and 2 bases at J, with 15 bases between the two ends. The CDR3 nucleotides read TGTGCCACGGGAGTTAGCGCCGCCTACGAGCAGTACTTC. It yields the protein CATGVSAAYEQYF.

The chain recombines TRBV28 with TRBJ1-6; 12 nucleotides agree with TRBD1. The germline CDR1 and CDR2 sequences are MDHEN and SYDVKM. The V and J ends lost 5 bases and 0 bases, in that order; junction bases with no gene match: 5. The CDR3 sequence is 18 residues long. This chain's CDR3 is CASSPGTGGASYNSPLHF. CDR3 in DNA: TGTGCCAGCAGTCCCGGGACAGGGGGCGCCTCCTATAATTCACCCCTCCACTTT.

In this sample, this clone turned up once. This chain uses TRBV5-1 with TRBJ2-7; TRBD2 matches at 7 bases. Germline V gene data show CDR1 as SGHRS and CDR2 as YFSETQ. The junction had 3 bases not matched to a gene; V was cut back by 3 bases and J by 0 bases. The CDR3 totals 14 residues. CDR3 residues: CASSSSGPSYEQYF. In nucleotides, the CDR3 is TGCGCCAGCAGCTCTAGCGGCCCCTCCTACGAGCAGTACTTC.

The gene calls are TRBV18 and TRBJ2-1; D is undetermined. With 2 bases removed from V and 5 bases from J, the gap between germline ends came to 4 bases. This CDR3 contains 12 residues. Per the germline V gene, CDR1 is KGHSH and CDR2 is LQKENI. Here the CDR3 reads CASSPSDNEQFF. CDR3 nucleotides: TGTGCCAGCTCACCATCTGACAATGAGCAGTTCTTC.

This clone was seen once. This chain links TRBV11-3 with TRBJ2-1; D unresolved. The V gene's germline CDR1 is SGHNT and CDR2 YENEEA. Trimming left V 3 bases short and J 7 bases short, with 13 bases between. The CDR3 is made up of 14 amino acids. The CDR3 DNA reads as TGTGCCAGCAGCTTCAGAGACTCAGATAATGAGCAGTTCTTC. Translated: CASSFRDSDNEQFF.

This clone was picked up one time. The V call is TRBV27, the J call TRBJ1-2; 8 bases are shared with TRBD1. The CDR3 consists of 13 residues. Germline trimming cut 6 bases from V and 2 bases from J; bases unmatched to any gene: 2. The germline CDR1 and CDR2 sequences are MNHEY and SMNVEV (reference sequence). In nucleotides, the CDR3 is TGTGCCAGCAGAGGACAGGGAAACTATGGCTACACCTTC. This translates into CASRGQGNYGYTF.

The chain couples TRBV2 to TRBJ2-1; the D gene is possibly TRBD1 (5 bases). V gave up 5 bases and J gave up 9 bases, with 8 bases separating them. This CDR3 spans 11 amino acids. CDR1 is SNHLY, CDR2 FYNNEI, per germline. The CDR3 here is CASSRQFEQFF. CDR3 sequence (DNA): TGTGCCAGCAGTCGACAGTTTGAGCAGTTCTTC.

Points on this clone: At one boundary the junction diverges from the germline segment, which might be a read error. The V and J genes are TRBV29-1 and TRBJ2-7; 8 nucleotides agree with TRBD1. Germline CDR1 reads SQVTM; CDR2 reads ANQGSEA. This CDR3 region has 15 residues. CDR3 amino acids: CSVEGQGELGGEQYF. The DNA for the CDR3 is TGCAGCGTCGAAGGACAGGGTGAGCTTGGGGGCGAGCAGTACTTC.

The CDR3 here is CASSESTGGFEKLFF. The CDR3 DNA follows: TGTGCCAGCAGCGAGTCCACAGGTGGATTCGAAAAACTGTTTTTT. The chain couples TRBV5-6 to TRBJ1-4, with D possibly TRBD1 on 5 matching bases. The V end was cut by 4 bases, the J end by 8 bases, with 18 bases between. The germline CDR1 and CDR2 sequences are SGHDT and YYEEEE. This CDR3 contains 15 residues.

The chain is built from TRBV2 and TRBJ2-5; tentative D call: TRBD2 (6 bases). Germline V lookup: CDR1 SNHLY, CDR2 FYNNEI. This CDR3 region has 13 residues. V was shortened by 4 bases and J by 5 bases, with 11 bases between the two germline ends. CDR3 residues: CASSGTGRETQYF. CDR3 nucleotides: TGTGCCAGCAGTGGGACGGGGAGGGAGACCCAGTACTTC.

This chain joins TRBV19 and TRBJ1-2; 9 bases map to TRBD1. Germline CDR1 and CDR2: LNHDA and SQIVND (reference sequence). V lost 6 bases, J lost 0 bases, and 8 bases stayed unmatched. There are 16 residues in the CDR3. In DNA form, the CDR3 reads TGTGCCAGTAGCCCGGGACAGGGAACCCCTAACTATGGCTACACCTTC. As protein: CASSPGQGTPNYGYTF. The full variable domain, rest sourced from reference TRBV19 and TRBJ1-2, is DGGITQSPKYLFRKEGQNVTLSCEQNLNHDAMYWYRQDPGQGLRLIYYSQIVNDFQKGDIAEGYSVSREKKESFPLTVTSAQKNPTAFYLCASSPGQGTPNYGYTFGSGTRLTVV.

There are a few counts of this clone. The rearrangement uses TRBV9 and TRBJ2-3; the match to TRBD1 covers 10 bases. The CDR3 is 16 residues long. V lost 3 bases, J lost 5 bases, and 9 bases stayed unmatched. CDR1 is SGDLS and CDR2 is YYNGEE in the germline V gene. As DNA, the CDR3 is TGTGCCAGCAGCGCGGTGCCGGGACAGGGGCGAGATACGCAGTATTTT. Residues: CASSAVPGQGRDTQYF.

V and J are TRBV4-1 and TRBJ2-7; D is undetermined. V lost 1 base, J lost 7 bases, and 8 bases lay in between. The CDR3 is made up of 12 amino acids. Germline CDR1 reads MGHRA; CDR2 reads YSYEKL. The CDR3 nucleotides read TGCGCCAGCAGCCAAGGGGTCGGGGAGCAGTACTTC. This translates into CASSQGVGEQYF.

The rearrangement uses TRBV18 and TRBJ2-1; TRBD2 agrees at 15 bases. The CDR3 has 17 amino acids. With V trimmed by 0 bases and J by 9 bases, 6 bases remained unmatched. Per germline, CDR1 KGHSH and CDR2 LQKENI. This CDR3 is CASSPPNGLAGGGEQFF. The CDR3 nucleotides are TGTGCCAGCTCACCACCGAATGGACTAGCGGGAGGGGGTGAGCAGTTCTTC.

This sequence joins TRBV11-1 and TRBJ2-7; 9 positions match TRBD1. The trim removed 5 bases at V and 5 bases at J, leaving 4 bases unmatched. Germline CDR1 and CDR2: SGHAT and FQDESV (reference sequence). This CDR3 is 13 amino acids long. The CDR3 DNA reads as TGTGCCAGCAGCGCGGACAGGGGCCACGAGCAGTACTTC. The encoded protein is CASSADRGHEQYF.

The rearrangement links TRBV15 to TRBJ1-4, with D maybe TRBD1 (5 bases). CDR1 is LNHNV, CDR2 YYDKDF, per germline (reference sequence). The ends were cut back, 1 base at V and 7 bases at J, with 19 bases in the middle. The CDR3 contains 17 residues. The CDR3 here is CATSRGGVGSDREKLFF. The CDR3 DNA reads TGTGCCACCAGCAGAGGGGGGGTGGGGAGCGACCGTGAAAAACTGTTTTTT. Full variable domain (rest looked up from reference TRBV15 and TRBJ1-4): DAMVIQNPRYQVTQFGKPVTLSCSQTLNHNVMYWYQQKSSQAPKLLFHYYDKDFNNEADTPDNFQSRRPNTSFCFLDIRSPGLGDTAMYLCATSRGGVGSDREKLFFGSGTQLSVL.